Below, 3 T cell receptor beta chains from the same sample are listed, as sequenced in a study of OX40 agonist ivuxolimab in advanced cancers. Some clones are missing from TCRdb's copy, which holds only in-frame ones; the method was immunoSEQ multiplex PCR. The table includes roughly 76,000 clones, around 86% detected once. This material consisted of CD4+ or CD8+ T cells sorted from blood, taken in a trial of the OX40 agonist ivuxolimab. These receptors all stem from an adult with an advanced solid tumor such as melanoma, head and neck, liver or kidney cancer.

The chain couples TRBV5-1 to TRBJ1-1; D remains unclear. In germline, CDR1 is SGHRS, CDR2 YFSETQ. The CDR3 is made up of 12 amino acids. V was pared by 1 base and J by 1 base, with 2 bases between. CDR3 amino acids: CASSLQNTEAFF. In DNA form, the CDR3 reads TGCGCCAGCAGCTTGCAGAACACTGAAGCTTTCTTT.

This clone was counted a single time. The rearrangement joins TRBV19 to TRBJ1-5; D uncertain. The CDR3 has 12 residues. Germline-derived CDR1 and CDR2 are LNHDA and SQIVND (reference sequence). Trimming removed 8 bases from V and 0 bases from J, with 5 bases in between. The CDR3 is CASCYSNQPQHF. CDR3 coding DNA: TGTGCCAGTTGTTATAGCAATCAGCCCCAGCATTTT.

Only a few counts were recorded for this clone. The rearrangement uses TRBV18 and TRBJ2-7; D possibly corresponds to TRBD1 (6 bases). Trimming took 3 bases from V and 3 from J, leaving 24 bases between them. CDR3 length: 18 residues. In germline, CDR1 is KGHSH, CDR2 LQKENI. CDR3 in amino acids: CASSPSLYSRTANYEQYF. The CDR3 nucleotides are TGTGCCAGCTCACCGAGTCTTTATTCTAGGACAGCCAACTACGAGCAGTACTTC.